This T cell receptor (beta chain) stems from a study of shared clonotypes between healthy human individuals. Sequencing was performed with immunoSEQ multiplex PCR; in TCRdb, only in-frame clones are kept and a portion is missing. The data show approximately 840,000 clones, about 96% seen once. V trimming: 3 bases; J trimming: 4 bases; junction bases outside the gene matches: 10. CDR3 size: 16 residues. CDR1 is SNHLY and CDR2 is FYNNEI in the germline V gene. CD45RO-negative cells were positively selected for CCR7, leaving out terminally differentiated effector memory CD45RA+ cells. Sequencing was done on a sample of naive CD8+ T cells sorted from blood. This receptor was identified in a man aged 25 to 45 in good health. The gene calls are TRBV2 and TRBJ2-7; 9 bases match TRBD2. This CDR3 is CASSDLSGTSSYEQYF. For the CDR3, the DNA is TGTGCCAGCAGTGATTTATCAGGGACTAGCTCATACGAGCAGTACTTC.